This section outlines one TCR beta chain sequence together with its context. This sample is part of a study of blood T cell repertoires in COVID-19. Study information: The analysed material was cDNA or gDNA that came from T cells, B-cell-depleted T cells, or PBMCs.

The authors' processing: Reference gene primer amplification gave nucleated cell count estimates. The protocol was immunoSEQ multiplex PCR, while the TCRdb copy is restricted to in-frame clones and leaves out a portion. V and J calls plus clone size are reproduced from that table; the DNA served to infer D and trimming. The sample consists of approximately 300,000 clones, around 89% of them appearing once. The CDR3 loop spans 14 amino acids. Germline CDR1 MGHRA, CDR2 YSYEKL. V was shortened by 4 bases and J by 4 bases, with 8 bases between the two germline ends. V usage is TRBV4-1 and J usage is TRBJ1-6; TRBD1 is a possible D gene (5 bases). Sample: peripheral blood. The origin of this receptor is a woman aged 50 to 65 with active or convalescent COVID-19. The CDR3 nucleotides read TGCGCCAGCAGCCGGGGCAGATATAATTCACCCCTCCACTTT. Its protein product is CASSRGRYNSPLHF.